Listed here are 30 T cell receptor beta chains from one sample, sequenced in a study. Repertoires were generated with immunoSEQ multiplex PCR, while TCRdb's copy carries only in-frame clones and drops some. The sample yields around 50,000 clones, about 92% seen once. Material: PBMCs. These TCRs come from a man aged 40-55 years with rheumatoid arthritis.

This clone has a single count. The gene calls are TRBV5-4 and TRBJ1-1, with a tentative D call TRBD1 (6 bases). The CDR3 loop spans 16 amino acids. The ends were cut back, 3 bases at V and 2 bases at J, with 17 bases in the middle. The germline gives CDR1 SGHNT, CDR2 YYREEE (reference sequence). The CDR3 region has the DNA TGTGCCAGCAGCTCCCTCGGGTTCAGGGGAAACACTGAAGCTTTCTTT. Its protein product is CASSSLGFRGNTEAFF. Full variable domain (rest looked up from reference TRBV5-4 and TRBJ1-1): ETGVTQSPTHLIKTRGQQVTLRCSSQSGHNTVSWYQQALGQGPQFIFQYYREEENGRGNFPPRFSGLQFPNYSSELNVNALELDDSALYLCASSSLGFRGNTEAFFGQGTRLTVV.

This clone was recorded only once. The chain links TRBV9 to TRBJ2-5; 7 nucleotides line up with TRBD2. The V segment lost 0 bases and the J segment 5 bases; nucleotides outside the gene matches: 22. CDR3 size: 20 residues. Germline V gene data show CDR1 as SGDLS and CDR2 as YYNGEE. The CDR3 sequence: CASSVGGRGKPRGATETQYF. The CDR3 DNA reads TGTGCCAGCAGCGTAGGCGGGCGGGGGAAACCTAGAGGAGCCACGGAGACCCAGTACTTC.

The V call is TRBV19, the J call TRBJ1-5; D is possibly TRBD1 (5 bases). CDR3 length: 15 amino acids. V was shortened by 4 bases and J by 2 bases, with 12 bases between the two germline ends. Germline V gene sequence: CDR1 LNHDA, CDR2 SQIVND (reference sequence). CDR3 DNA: TGTGCCAGTAGTAGTTGGGGACCGCGCAATCAGCCCCAGCATTTT. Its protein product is CASSSWGPRNQPQHF.

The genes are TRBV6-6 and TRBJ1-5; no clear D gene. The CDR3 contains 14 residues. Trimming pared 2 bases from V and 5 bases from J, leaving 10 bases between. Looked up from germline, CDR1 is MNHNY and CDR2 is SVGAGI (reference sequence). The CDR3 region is CASSYREGHQPQHF. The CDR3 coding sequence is TGTGCCAGCAGTTACAGGGAAGGCCATCAGCCCCAGCATTTT.

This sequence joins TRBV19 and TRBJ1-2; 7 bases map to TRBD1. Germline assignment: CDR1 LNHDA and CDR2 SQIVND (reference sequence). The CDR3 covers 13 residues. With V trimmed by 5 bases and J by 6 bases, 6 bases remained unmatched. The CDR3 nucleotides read TGTGCCAGTAGTTCGACAGGGCAGGATGGCTACACCTTC. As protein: CASSSTGQDGYTF.

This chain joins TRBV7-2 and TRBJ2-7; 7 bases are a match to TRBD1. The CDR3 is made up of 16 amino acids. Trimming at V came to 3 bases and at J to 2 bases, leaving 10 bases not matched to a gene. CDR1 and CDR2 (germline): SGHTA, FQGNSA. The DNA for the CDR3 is TGTGCCAGCAGCTTCTTTCGACAGGGACCTACCTACGAGCAGTACTTC. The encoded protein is CASSFFRQGPTYEQYF.

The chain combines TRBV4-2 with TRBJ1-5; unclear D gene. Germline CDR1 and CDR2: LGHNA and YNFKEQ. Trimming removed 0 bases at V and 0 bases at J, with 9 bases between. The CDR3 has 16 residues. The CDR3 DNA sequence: TGTGCCAGCAGCCAAGAAATAGCGTCTAGCAATCAGCCCCAGCATTTT. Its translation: CASSQEIASSNQPQHF.

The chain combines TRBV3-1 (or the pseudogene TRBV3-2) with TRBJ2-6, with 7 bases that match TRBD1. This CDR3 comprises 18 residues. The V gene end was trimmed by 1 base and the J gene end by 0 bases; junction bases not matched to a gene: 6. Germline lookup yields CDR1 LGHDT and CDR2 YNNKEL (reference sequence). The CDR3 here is CASSQVRGQGSGANVLTF. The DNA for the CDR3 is TGTGCCAGCAGCCAAGTGAGGGGGCAGGGCTCTGGGGCCAACGTCCTGACTTTC.

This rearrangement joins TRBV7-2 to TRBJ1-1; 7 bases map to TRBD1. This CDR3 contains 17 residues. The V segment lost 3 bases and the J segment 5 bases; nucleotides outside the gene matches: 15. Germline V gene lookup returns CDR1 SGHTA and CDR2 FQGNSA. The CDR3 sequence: CASSFFGWEGARTEAFF. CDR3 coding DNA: TGTGCCAGCAGCTTTTTTGGGTGGGAGGGGGCGCGGACTGAAGCTTTCTTT.

CDR3 sequence (DNA): TGTGCCAGCAGCTTATGGGACAGGGGGCGAAGCAATCAGCCCCAGCATTTT. Its translation: CASSLWDRGRSNQPQHF. The gene calls are TRBV7-8 and TRBJ1-5; 12 bases agree with TRBD1. Germline V gives CDR1 SGHVS, CDR2 FQNEAQ. Trimming removed 2 bases from V and 1 base from J; junction bases left unmatched: 3. This CDR3 has 17 residues.

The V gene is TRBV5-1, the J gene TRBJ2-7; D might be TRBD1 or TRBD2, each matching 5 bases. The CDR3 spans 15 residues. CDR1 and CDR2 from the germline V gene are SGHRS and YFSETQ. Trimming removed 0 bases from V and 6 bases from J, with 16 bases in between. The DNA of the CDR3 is TGCGCCAGCAGCTTGGTCCCCTGGGGGTTGGTCGAGCAGTACTTC. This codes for CASSLVPWGLVEQYF.

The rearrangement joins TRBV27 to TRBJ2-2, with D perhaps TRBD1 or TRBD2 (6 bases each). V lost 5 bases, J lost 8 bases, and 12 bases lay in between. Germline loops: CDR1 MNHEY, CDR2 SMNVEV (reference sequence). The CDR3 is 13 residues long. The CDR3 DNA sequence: TGTGCCAGCAGTCTAGGAGGGGGTGGGGAGCTGTTTTTT. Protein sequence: CASSLGGGGELFF.

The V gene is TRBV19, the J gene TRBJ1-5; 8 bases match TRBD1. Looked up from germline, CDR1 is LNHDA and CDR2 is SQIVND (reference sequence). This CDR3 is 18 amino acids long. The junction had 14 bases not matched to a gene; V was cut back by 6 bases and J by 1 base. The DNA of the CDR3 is TGTGCCAGTAGCCTGCCCCCCCTCAGGGGGCGCAGCAATCAGCCCCAGCATTTT. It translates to CASSLPPLRGRSNQPQHF.

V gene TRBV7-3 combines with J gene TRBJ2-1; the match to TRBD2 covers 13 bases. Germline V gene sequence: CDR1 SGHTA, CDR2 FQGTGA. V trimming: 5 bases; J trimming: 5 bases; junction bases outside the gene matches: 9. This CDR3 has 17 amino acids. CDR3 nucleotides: TGTGCCAGCAGCCCCAGGGGGGGGACTAGCGGGAACAATGAGCAGTTCTTC. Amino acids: CASSPRGGTSGNNEQFF.

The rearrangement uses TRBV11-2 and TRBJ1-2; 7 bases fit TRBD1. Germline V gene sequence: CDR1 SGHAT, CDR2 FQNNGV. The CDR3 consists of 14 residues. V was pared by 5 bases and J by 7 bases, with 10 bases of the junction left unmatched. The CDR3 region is CASSTSEGARGYTF. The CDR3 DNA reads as TGTGCCAGCAGCACCTCCGAGGGGGCGCGTGGCTACACCTTC.

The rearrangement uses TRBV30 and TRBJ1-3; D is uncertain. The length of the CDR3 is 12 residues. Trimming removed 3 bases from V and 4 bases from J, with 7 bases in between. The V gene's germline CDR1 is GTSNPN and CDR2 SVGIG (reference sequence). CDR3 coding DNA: TGTGCCTGGAGGGGCGGAGGAAACACCATATATTTT. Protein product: CAWRGGGNTIYF.

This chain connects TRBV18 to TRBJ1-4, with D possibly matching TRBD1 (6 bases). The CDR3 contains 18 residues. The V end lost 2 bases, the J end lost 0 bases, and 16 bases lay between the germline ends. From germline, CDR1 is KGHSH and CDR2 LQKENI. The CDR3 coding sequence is TGTGCCAGCTCACCAAACTCCGGGGACATAACAACTAATGAAAAACTGTTTTTT. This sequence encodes CASSPNSGDITTNEKLFF. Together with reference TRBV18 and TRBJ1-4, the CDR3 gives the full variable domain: NAGVMQNPRHLVRRRGQEARLRCSPMKGHSHVYWYRQLPEEGLKFMVYLQKENIIDESGMPKERFSAEFPKEGPSILRIQQVVRGDSAAYFCASSPNSGDITTNEKLFFGSGTQLSVL.

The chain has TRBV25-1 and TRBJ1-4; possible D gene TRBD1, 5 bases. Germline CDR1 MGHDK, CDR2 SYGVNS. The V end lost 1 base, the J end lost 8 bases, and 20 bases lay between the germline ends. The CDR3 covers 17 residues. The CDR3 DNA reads TGTGCCAGCAGTGAATCCCTCAGGGCACCCATACGCGAAAAACTGTTTTTT. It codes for CASSESLRAPIREKLFF.

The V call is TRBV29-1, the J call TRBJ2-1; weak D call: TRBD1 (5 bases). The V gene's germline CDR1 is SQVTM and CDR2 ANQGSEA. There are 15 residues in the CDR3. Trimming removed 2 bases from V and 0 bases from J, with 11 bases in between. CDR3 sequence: CSVERGWSSYNEQFF. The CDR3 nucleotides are TGCAGCGTTGAAAGGGGCTGGAGCTCCTACAATGAGCAGTTCTTC.

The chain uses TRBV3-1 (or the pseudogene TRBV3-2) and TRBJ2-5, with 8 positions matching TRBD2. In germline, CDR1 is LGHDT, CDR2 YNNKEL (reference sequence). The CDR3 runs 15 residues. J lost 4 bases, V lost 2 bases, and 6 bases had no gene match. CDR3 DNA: TGTGCCAGCAGCCAATACGGGGGGGCCGGAGAGACCCAGTACTTC. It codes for CASSQYGGAGETQYF.

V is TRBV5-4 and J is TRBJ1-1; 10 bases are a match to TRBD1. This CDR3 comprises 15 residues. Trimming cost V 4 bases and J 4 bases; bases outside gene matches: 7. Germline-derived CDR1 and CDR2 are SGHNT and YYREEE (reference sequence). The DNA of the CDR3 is TGTGCCAGCAGCCGATTGGACAGGGGGGGCACTGAAGCTTTCTTT. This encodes CASSRLDRGGTEAFF.

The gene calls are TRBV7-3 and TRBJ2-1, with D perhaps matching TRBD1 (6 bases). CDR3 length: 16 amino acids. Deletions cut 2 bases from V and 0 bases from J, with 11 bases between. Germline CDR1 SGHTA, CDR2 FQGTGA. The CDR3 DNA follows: TGTGCCAGCAGCTTACAGGGGAAGAGCTCCTACAATGAGCAGTTCTTC. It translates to CASSLQGKSSYNEQFF.

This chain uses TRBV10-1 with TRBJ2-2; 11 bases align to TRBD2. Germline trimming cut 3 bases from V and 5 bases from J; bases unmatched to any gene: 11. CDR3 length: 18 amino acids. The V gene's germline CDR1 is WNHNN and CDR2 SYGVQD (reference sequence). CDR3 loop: CASSDLSIAGGRTGELFF. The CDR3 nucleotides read TGCGCCAGCAGTGACCTCTCTATAGCGGGGGGGCGAACCGGGGAGCTGTTTTTT.

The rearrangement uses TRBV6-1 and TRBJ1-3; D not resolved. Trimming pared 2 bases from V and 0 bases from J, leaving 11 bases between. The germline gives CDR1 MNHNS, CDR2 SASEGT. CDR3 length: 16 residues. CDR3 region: CASSERTASSGNTIYF. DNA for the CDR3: TGTGCCAGCAGTGAAAGGACCGCGAGCTCTGGAAACACCATATATTTT.

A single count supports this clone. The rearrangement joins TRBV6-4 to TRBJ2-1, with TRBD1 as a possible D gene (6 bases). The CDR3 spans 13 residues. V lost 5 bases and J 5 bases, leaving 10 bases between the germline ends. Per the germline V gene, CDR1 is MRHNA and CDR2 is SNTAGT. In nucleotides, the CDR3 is TGTGCCAGCAGTCTACAGGGAGACAATGAGCAGTTCTTC. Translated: CASSLQGDNEQFF.

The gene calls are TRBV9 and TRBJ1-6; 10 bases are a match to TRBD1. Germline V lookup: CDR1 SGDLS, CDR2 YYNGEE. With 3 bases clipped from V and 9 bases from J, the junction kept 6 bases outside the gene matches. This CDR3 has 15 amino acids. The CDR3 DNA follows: TGTGCCAGCAGCGCACAATGGGACAGGGGTTCACCCCTCCACTTT. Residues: CASSAQWDRGSPLHF. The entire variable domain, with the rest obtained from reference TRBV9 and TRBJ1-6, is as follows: DSGVTQTPKHLITATGQRVTLRCSPRSGDLSVYWYQQSLDQGLQFLIQYYNGEERAKGNILERFSAQQFPDLHSELNLSSLELGDSALYFCASSAQWDRGSPLHFGNGTRLTVT.

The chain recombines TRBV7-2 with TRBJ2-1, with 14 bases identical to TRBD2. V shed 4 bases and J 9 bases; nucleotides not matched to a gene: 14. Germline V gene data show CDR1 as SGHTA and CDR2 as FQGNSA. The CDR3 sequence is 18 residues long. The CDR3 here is CASSYKLPGLAGVIEQFF. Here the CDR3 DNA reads TGTGCCAGCAGCTACAAACTCCCGGGACTAGCGGGAGTTATTGAGCAGTTCTTC.

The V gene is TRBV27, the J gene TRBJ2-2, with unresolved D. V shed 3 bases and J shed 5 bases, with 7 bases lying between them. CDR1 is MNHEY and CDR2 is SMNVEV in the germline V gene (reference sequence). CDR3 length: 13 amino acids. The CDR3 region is CASSFVGTGELFF. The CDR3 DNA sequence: TGTGCCAGCAGTTTTGTTGGGACCGGGGAGCTGTTTTTT.

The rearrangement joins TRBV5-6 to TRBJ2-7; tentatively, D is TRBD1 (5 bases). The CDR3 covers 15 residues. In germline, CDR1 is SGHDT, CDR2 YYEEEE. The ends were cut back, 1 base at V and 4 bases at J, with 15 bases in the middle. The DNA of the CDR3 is TGTGCCAGCAGCTTGAACGGGCAGGGCGCTTACGAGCAGTACTTC. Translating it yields CASSLNGQGAYEQYF. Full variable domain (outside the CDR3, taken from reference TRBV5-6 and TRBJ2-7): DAGVTQSPTHLIKTRGQQVTLRCSPKSGHDTVSWYQQALGQGPQFIFQYYEEEERQRGNFPDRFSGHQFPNYSSELNVNALLLGDSALYLCASSLNGQGAYEQYFGPGTRLTVT.

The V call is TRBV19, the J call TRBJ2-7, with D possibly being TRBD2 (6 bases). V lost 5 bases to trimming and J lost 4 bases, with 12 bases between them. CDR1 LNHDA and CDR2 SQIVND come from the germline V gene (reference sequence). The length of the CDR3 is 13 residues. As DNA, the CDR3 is TGTGCCAGTAGTTTTGGGACTCCGTACGAGCAGTACTTC. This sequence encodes CASSFGTPYEQYF.